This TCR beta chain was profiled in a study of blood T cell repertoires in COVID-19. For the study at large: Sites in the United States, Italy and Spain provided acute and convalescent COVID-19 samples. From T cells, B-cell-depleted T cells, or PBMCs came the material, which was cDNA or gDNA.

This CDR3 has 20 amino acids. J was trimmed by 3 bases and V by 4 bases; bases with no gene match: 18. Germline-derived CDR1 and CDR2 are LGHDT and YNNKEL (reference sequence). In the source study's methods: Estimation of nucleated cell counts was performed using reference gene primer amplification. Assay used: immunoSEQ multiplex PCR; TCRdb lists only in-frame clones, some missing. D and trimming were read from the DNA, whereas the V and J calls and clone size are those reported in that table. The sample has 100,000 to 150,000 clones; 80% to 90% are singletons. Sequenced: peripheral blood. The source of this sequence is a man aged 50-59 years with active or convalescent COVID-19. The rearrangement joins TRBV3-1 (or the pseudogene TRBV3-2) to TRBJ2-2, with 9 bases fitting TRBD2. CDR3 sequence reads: CASSLLPVAGVRAHTGELFF. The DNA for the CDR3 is TGTGCCAGCAGCCTCCTCCCCGTAGCGGGAGTACGGGCGCACACCGGGGAGCTGTTTTTT.